A selection of T cell receptor beta chains follows, all from one sample in a study of response to subunit inactivated influenza vaccine. Each CDR3 protein is one row after TCRdb ran MiXCR on the RT-PCR reads. The sample carries 300,000 to 350,000 distinct CDR3 sequences, 20% to 25% recorded once. The material was PBMCs from blood, obtained roughly 20 months after vaccination. The receptors were sampled from a man between 50 and 75 years old who received an inactivated influenza vaccine. The CDR3 runs from the conserved cysteine through the conserved F or W. D genes are given only for firm matches. A clone size is listed for some rows: how often the clone was seen (once, few, many), or a class if it is expanded.

d_call: -
j_call: TRBJ2-3
clone_size: -
v_call: TRBV5-1
cdr3_nt: TGCGCCAGCAGGGTGACTAGCACAGATACGCAGTATTTT
cdr3_aa: CASRVTSTDTQYF

d_call: TRBD1
j_call: TRBJ1-6
clone_size: -
v_call: TRBV20-1
cdr3_nt: TGCAGTCCCCGCCTGGGACAGGGAGATTCACCCCTCCACTTT
cdr3_aa: CSPRLGQGDSPLHF

d_call: -
j_call: TRBJ2-7
clone_size: -
v_call: TRBV20-1
cdr3_nt: TGCAGTGCTAGATATCCGAACAGGGACCTTTTCTACGAGCAGTACTTC
cdr3_aa: CSARYPNRDLFYEQYF

d_call: -
j_call: TRBJ2-5
clone_size: few
v_call: TRBV7-2
cdr3_nt: TGTGCCAGCAGCTTAGGGGTCAGAAACCAAGAGACCCAGTACTTC
cdr3_aa: CASSLGVRNQETQYF

d_call: TRBD2
j_call: TRBJ2-1
clone_size: -
v_call: TRBV25-1
cdr3_nt: TGTGCCAGCAATCCCAATAGCGGGAGCTCCTACAATGAGCAGTTCTTC
cdr3_aa: CASNPNSGSSYNEQFF

d_call: TRBD2
j_call: TRBJ2-5
clone_size: few
v_call: TRBV29-1
cdr3_nt: TGCAGCGTGCGGGAGAACCAAGAGACCCAGTACTTC
cdr3_aa: CSVRENQETQYF

d_call: TRBD2
j_call: TRBJ2-3
clone_size: -
v_call: TRBV4-2
cdr3_nt: TGTGCCAGCAGCCAAGTAGCGGGAGGCGTGGTCGGCACAGATACGCAGTATTTT
cdr3_aa: CASSQVAGGVVGTDTQYF

d_call: -
j_call: TRBJ2-1
clone_size: -
v_call: TRBV19
cdr3_nt: TGTGCCAGTAGGAGGGGGTACAATGAGCAGTTCTTC
cdr3_aa: CASRRGYNEQFF

d_call: -
j_call: TRBJ2-7
clone_size: once
v_call: TRBV2
cdr3_nt: TGTGCCAGTGGGACCGCCGAGCAGTACTTC
cdr3_aa: CASGTAEQYF

d_call: -
j_call: TRBJ2-4
clone_size: -
v_call: TRBV28
cdr3_nt: TGTGCCAGCAGTCGCAGGGACGGGTTTGTTAGTATAGCCAAAAACATTCAGTACTTC
cdr3_aa: CASSRRDGFVSIAKNIQYF

d_call: -
j_call: TRBJ1-5
clone_size: many
v_call: TRBV11-2
cdr3_nt: TGTGCCAGCAGCTTAACAGACAGCAATCAGCCCCAGCATTTT
cdr3_aa: CASSLTDSNQPQHF

d_call: TRBD1
j_call: TRBJ1-1
clone_size: -
v_call: TRBV2
cdr3_nt: TGTGCCAGCACCTCTAACCCCGTTGACAGGGGCACTGAAGCTTTCTTT
cdr3_aa: CASTSNPVDRGTEAFF

d_call: -
j_call: TRBJ1-1
clone_size: few
v_call: TRBV20-1
cdr3_nt: TGCAGTGCTAGAAATAGTTGGAACACTGAAGCTTTCTTT
cdr3_aa: CSARNSWNTEAFF

d_call: -
j_call: TRBJ1-1
clone_size: few
v_call: TRBV18
cdr3_nt: TGTGCCAGCTCACCATTGGTGGAAAACACTGAAGCTTTCTTT
cdr3_aa: CASSPLVENTEAFF